This T cell receptor (beta chain) was found in a study of blood T cell repertoires in COVID-19. Here immunoSEQ multiplex PCR was the method, and the copy in TCRdb shows in-frame clones only, minus some. The profile shows roughly 280,000 clones, approximately 86% of them singletons. V lost 1 base, J lost 7 bases, and 9 bases stayed unmatched. CDR3 length: 16 amino acids. Germline values: CDR1 SEHNR, CDR2 FQNEAQ (reference sequence). The sample comprised peripheral blood. This receptor was obtained from a man in his thirties or forties with active or convalescent COVID-19. The chain couples TRBV7-9 to TRBJ1-5; 8 bases are shared with TRBD1. CDR3 bases: TGTGCCAGCAGCTTAGGATTAGGGACAGGTCCCCAGCCCCAGCATTTT. Translated, it gives CASSLGLGTGPQPQHF.